Included here is one TCR beta chain sequence, with context. Its antigen is not identified. Treatment given: 10-day PBMC culture with coronavirus spike peptide pools or control peptides (ViraFEST assay). Prior to the COVID-19 pandemic (2011-2018), the unexposed donor's CD4+ T cells were collected. This sample is drawn from a study of vaccination and CD4 T cells after COVID-19. Trimming took 3 bases from V and 7 from J, leaving 14 bases between them. The germline V gene encodes CDR1 SGHDT and CDR2 YYEEEE. This CDR3 contains 14 residues. Cultured CD4+ T-cell DNA underwent Oncomine TCR Beta short-read sequencing. TCRdb fed the PCR reads into MiXCR, producing one record per CDR3 protein. The sample contains about 7,000 distinct CDR3 sequences, roughly two fifths of which appear only once.

The origin of this receptor is a human donor in good health. This chain connects TRBV5-6 to TRBJ2-1, with D possibly TRBD1 on 6 matching bases. Input material: CD4+ T cells from blood, cultured in vitro. The CDR3 bases are TGTGCCAGCAGCTATTTAGGGGGTGAAAATGAGCAGTTCTTC. Translating gives CASSYLGGENEQFF. The entire variable domain, with the rest obtained from reference TRBV5-6 and TRBJ2-1, is as follows: DAGVTQSPTHLIKTRGQQVTLRCSPKSGHDTVSWYQQALGQGPQFIFQYYEEEERQRGNFPDRFSGHQFPNYSSELNVNALLLGDSALYLCASSYLGGENEQFFGPGTRLTVL.